These T cell receptor beta chains were read from a single sample in a study of T-cell reconstitution after alpha-beta-depleted transplantation in children. TCRdb re-analysed the PCR reads in MiXCR, keeping a single row per CDR3 protein. The sample contains under 300,000 distinct CDR3 sequences, 11% of which appear only once. The sequenced sample was peripheral blood, obtained 180 days after TCRalphabeta/CD19-depleted stem cell transplant. These receptors were collected from a male patient under 10 years old who had a stem cell transplant for chronic granulomatous disease, so the T cells may come from the graft donor. Both conserved end residues are part of each CDR3. D genes are given only for firm matches. Expanded clones get a size class; other rows say once, few or many, or leave the size out.

j_gene | d_gene | abundance | v_gene | CDR3nt | CDR3aa
TRBJ2-1 | TRBD2 | many | TRBV7-2 | TGTGCCAGCAGCTTAGATAGCGGGGGCATAAACAATGAGCAGTTCTTC | CASSLDSGGINNEQFF
TRBJ2-4 | NA | few | TRBV6-1 | TGTGCCAGCAGTGAAGCGCACGGGGCCATCAGCATTCAGTACTTC | CASSEAHGAISIQYF
TRBJ1-5 | NA | few | TRBV2 | TGTGCCAGCAGTGAAAGAATATGGGGGCAGGGGCTTAGCAATCAGCCCCAGCATTTT | CASSERIWGQGLSNQPQHF
TRBJ2-4 | TRBD2 | many | TRBV20-1 | TGCAGTGCTAGGGGTGTGGGGGGCGAGGTTAGCGGGGTTGTCAAAAACATTCAGTACTTC | CSARGVGGEVSGVVKNIQYF
TRBJ2-1 | TRBD2 | NA | TRBV14 | TGTGCCAGCAGCCAATTTGGGGGAGGGTCCCCAAATGAGCAGTTCTTC | CASSQFGGGSPNEQFF
TRBJ2-7 | TRBD2 | many | TRBV10-3 | TGTGCCATCAGCAACGTCATAGCGGGGGCCTCCTACGAGCAGTACTTC | CAISNVIAGASYEQYF
TRBJ2-2 | TRBD1 | NA | TRBV7-9 | TGTGCCATGAGCCCTGGGACAGGCTTCAACACCGGGGAGCTGTTTTTT | CAMSPGTGFNTGELFF
TRBJ1-2 | TRBD1 | many | TRBV29-1 | TGCAGCGTCGGACAGGGGTTCGGCTACACCTTC | CSVGQGFGYTF
TRBJ1-5 | NA | few | TRBV24-1 | TGTGCCACCAGTGATCAGGGCCGCAATCAGCCCCAGCATTTT | CATSDQGRNQPQHF
TRBJ1-1 | NA | many | TRBV20-1 | TGCAGTGCTACATTGGGCGGGCCGAACACTGAAGCTTTCTTT | CSATLGGPNTEAFF
TRBJ2-7 | NA | many | TRBV5-1 | TGCGCCAGCAGCTTGGCGCAGGGGGGCGAGCAGTACTTC | CASSLAQGGEQYF
TRBJ1-3 | NA | many | TRBV13 | TGTGCCAGCAGCCAATACCGGGGTACCATATATTTT | CASSQYRGTIYF
TRBJ1-1 | TRBD1 | NA | TRBV6-2/TRBV6-3 | TGTGCCAGCAGTTATGGGGGACAGGCCCCGAACACTGAAGCTTTCTTT | CASSYGGQAPNTEAFF
TRBJ1-2 | NA | NA | TRBV2 | TGTGCCAGCCGCCCAGGAGCCTATGGCTACACCTTC | CASRPGAYGYTF
TRBJ1-3 | TRBD1 | many | TRBV20-1 | TGCAGTGCTAGTTCAGGGGGCTCTGGAAACACCATATATTTT | CSASSGGSGNTIYF
TRBJ2-7 | NA | many | TRBV29-1 | TGCAGCGTTGGGGGGGGGCACCTGCCCCCCTACGAGCAGTACTTC | CSVGGGHLPPYEQYF
TRBJ1-4 | TRBD1 | many | TRBV29-1 | TGCAGCGTCGGACAGGGTGGGCGGGAAAAACTGTTTTTT | CSVGQGGREKLFF
TRBJ2-7 | TRBD2 | many | TRBV3-1 | TGTGCCAGCAGCCAAGAGACTAGCTACTACGAGCAGTACTTC | CASSQETSYYEQYF
TRBJ2-7 | TRBD2 | many | TRBV7-9 | TGTGCCAGCAGCTTAGTACCTAGCGGGAGCTACGAGCAGTACTTC | CASSLVPSGSYEQYF
TRBJ2-2 | TRBD2 | few | TRBV4-1 | TGCGCCAGCAGCCAAGGTGGTCTAGCGGGAAACACCGGGGAGCTGTTTTTT | CASSQGGLAGNTGELFF
TRBJ2-4 | NA | many | TRBV27 | TGTGCCAGCAGTCGCAATGGTGAGCGGGCCAAAAACATTCAGTACTTC | CASSRNGERAKNIQYF
TRBJ1-5 | NA | many | TRBV28 | TGTGCCAGCACTGGGACACTAAATCAGCCCCAGCATTTT | CASTGTLNQPQHF
TRBJ2-2 | NA | many | TRBV7-6 | TGTGCCAGCAGCTTTCCAAGTCGGGGGCCTGGGACCGGGGAGCTGTTTTTT | CASSFPSRGPGTGELFF
TRBJ2-7 | NA | many | TRBV27 | TGTGCCAGCAGTCTAGATAGTGCGCGGGAGCAGTACTTC | CASSLDSAREQYF
TRBJ2-1 | NA | many | TRBV28 | TGTGCCAGCAGTTTTTCCGTAGCGGACAGACTTCTGGGTGAGCAGTTCTTC | CASSFSVADRLLGEQFF
TRBJ2-5 | NA | many | TRBV20-1 | TGCAGTGCTAACCCCTCTGCACAGGGCGGAGAGACCCAGTACTTC | CSANPSAQGGETQYF